What follows are 27 T cell receptor beta chains derived from one specimen sequenced in a study of CD8+CD57+ T cells in acquired aplastic anemia. Genomic DNA provided the template from which TCR beta VDJ and CDR3 profiles were obtained. TCRdb re-analysed the reads in MiXCR, keeping a single row per CDR3 protein. The data contain 100,000 to 150,000 distinct CDR3 sequences, under 60% of them singletons. Previously, flow cytometry had revealed CD8+CD57+ cell expansion in the patients chosen for sequencing. What was sequenced was sorted CD4+, CD8+, or CD8+CD57+ T cells (not recorded which) from PBMCs. The origin of the receptors is a human donor with aplastic anemia.

A few counts support this clonotype. This chain links TRBV20-1 with TRBJ2-7, with D possibly called TRBD1 or TRBD2 (5 bases each). Per germline, CDR1 DFQATT and CDR2 SNEGSKA (reference sequence). The CDR3 consists of 13 residues. V lost 3 bases and J 2 bases, leaving 11 bases between the germline ends. This chain's CDR3 is CSASAGTAYEQYF. The CDR3 bases are TGCAGTGCTAGTGCCGGGACCGCCTACGAGCAGTACTTC.

As DNA, the CDR3 is TGCAGCGTCCCTAGCGGGTTTTACAATGAGCAGTTCTTC. Translated, it gives CSVPSGFYNEQFF. This chain links TRBV29-1 with TRBJ2-1; 8 nucleotides agree with TRBD2. This CDR3 has 13 amino acids. Germline CDR1 SQVTM, CDR2 ANQGSEA. V shed 6 bases and J 4 bases; nucleotides not matched to a gene: 5.

This clonotype was detected only once. This may stem from a read error, because a much larger clone lies one nucleotide away. The chain combines TRBV6-1 with TRBJ2-5; D perhaps matches TRBD1 (5 bases). The CDR3 loop spans 14 amino acids. Germline V gives CDR1 MNHNS, CDR2 SASEGT. The CDR3 is CASTPLLGEEIQYF. CDR3 DNA sequence: TGTGCCAGCACCCCCCTCCTAGGGGAAGAGATCCAGTACTTC.

This clonotype was seen at least ten times. CDR3 amino acids: CASSARGLAGSYEQYF. The CDR3 nucleotides are TGTGCCAGCAGCGCCAGGGGACTAGCGGGTTCCTACGAGCAGTACTTC. The chain has TRBV11-2 and TRBJ2-7; TRBD2 aligns across 12 bases. The V gene's germline CDR1 is SGHAT and CDR2 FQNNGV. The CDR3 covers 16 residues. V was pared by 5 bases and J by 1 base, with 6 bases of the junction left unmatched.

The rearrangement links TRBV7-8 to TRBJ2-7, with D perhaps TRBD1 (5 bases). Germline V gives CDR1 SGHVS, CDR2 FQNEAQ. V was trimmed by 5 bases and J by 3 bases, leaving 8 bases between them. CDR3 length: 12 residues. CDR3 amino acids: CASSPDNYEQYF. In DNA form, the CDR3 reads TGTGCCAGCAGCCCGGACAACTACGAGCAGTACTTC.

The chain carries TRBV20-1 and TRBJ2-7; 8 bases line up with TRBD2. This CDR3 contains 14 residues. The germline V gene encodes CDR1 DFQATT and CDR2 SNEGSKA (reference sequence). The J segment lost 3 bases and the V segment lost 0 bases, leaving 4 bases of the junction unmatched. CDR3 DNA: TGCAGTGCTAGAGAAGGGAGCGGGAGCTACGAGCAGTACTTC. The encoded protein is CSAREGSGSYEQYF.

This clonotype has only a few counts. J is TRBJ1-1 and V is TRBV5-1; weak D call: TRBD1 (5 bases). CDR1 is SGHRS, CDR2 YFSETQ, per germline. The CDR3 is made up of 14 amino acids. The germline V and J ends were trimmed by 2 bases and 8 bases, with 16 bases remaining between them. The CDR3 region has the DNA TGCGCCAGCAGCTTAGTGGGCGGGGACTACGAAGCTTTCTTT. Translating gives CASSLVGGDYEAFF.

The V and J genes are TRBV7-9 and TRBJ2-7; D is ambiguous. The CDR3 length is 14 residues. Trimming removed 3 bases at V and 0 bases at J, with 9 bases between. CDR1 and CDR2 from the germline V gene are SEHNR and FQNEAQ (reference sequence). CDR3 region: CASSLAGHSYEQYF. For the CDR3, the DNA is TGTGCCAGCAGCTTGGCAGGTCACTCCTACGAGCAGTACTTC.

Notes on this clonotype: Just one base apart from a much larger clone, this may be a read error. This chain connects TRBV9 to TRBJ1-1, with D maybe TRBD1 (5 bases). The V gene lost 3 bases and the J gene lost 3 bases, with 6 bases spanning the gap. Germline V gene data show CDR1 as SGDLS and CDR2 as YYNGEE. This CDR3 is 12 amino acids long. CDR3 nucleotide sequence: TGTGCCAGCAGCGGGGGGGACACTGAAGCTTTCTTT. This translates into CASSGGDTEAFF.

This sequence joins TRBV10-3 and TRBJ1-2, with TRBD1 as a possible D gene (5 bases). The CDR3 extends over 12 amino acids. CDR1 is ENHRY, CDR2 SYGVKD, per germline. Trimming took off 8 bases at V and 8 bases at J, with 15 bases between the two ends. The CDR3 reads CAILIEGLGYTF. In nucleotides, the CDR3 is TGTGCCATCCTGATCGAGGGACTCGGCTACACCTTC.

The chain employs TRBV5-1 and TRBJ1-1; maybe TRBD1 (6 bases). The germline V gene encodes CDR1 SGHRS and CDR2 YFSETQ. The CDR3 has 16 residues. The ends were cut back, 0 bases at V and 1 base at J, with 13 bases in the middle. The CDR3 DNA follows: TGCGCCAGCAGCTTGGATCCAGGGACATCGAACACTGAAGCTTTCTTT. This gives the protein CASSLDPGTSNTEAFF.

The chain is built from TRBV19 and TRBJ1-2, with D possibly matching TRBD1 (5 bases). Germline values: CDR1 LNHDA, CDR2 SQIVND (reference sequence). V lost 7 bases to trimming and J lost 4 bases, with 13 bases between them. The CDR3 is 13 residues long. The CDR3 is CASTRDPSYGYTF. For the CDR3, the DNA is TGTGCCAGTACCCGGGACCCAAGCTATGGCTACACCTTC.

The V call is TRBV9, the J call TRBJ1-1; 9 bases fit TRBD1. The ends lost 3 bases at V and 4 bases at J; junction bases unmatched: 10. Germline CDR1 SGDLS, CDR2 YYNGEE. The CDR3 extends over 16 amino acids. The CDR3 region is CASSDRQGVTGTEAFF. The CDR3 DNA reads as TGTGCCAGCAGCGACCGACAGGGGGTGACTGGCACTGAAGCTTTCTTT.

In this sample, this clonotype turned up many times. J is TRBJ2-7 and V is TRBV10-2; D is unresolved. The V gene lost 6 bases and the J gene lost 3 bases, with 6 bases spanning the gap. The CDR3 length is 11 residues. Germline loops: CDR1 WSHSY, CDR2 SAAADI. CDR3 bases: TGCGCCAGCAGAGAAAACTACGAGCAGTACTTC. It translates to CASRENYEQYF.

The gene calls are TRBV7-2 and TRBJ2-7; D unresolved. The V gene's germline CDR1 is SGHTA and CDR2 FQGNSA. CDR3 length: 12 amino acids. V lost 4 bases to trimming and J lost 2 bases, with 6 bases between them. The DNA of the CDR3 is TGTGCCAGCAGCTCAGCCACCTACGAGCAGTACTTC. Translating it yields CASSSATYEQYF. The full variable domain, completed using reference TRBV7-2 and TRBJ2-7, is GAGVSQSPSNKVTEKGKDVELRCDPISGHTALYWYRQSLGQGLEFLIYFQGNSAPDKSGLPSDRFSAERTGGSVSTLTIQRTQQEDSAVYLCASSSATYEQYFGPGTRLTVT.

The V and J genes are TRBV5-6 and TRBJ1-2, with D perhaps matching TRBD1 (5 bases). Germline V CDR1 and CDR2: SGHDT, YYEEEE. The CDR3 extends over 14 amino acids. The germline V and J ends were trimmed by 2 bases and 2 bases, with 10 bases remaining between them. The CDR3 DNA follows: TGTGCCAGCAGCTTCCGGCAGGGCAACTATGGCTACACCTTC. Translated, it gives CASSFRQGNYGYTF.

This clonotype was seen repeatedly, ten times or more. This sequence joins TRBV27 and TRBJ1-6; D gene uncertain. From germline, CDR1 is MNHEY and CDR2 SMNVEV (reference sequence). The V end was cut by 6 bases, the J end by 0 bases, with 15 bases between. This CDR3 is 17 amino acids long. The CDR3 nucleotides are TGTGCCAGCAGCTCACCTACTCTGAGCTCCTATAATTCACCCCTCCACTTT. Residues: CASSSPTLSSYNSPLHF.

Comment on this clonotype: The junction departs from germline at one end; a sequencing error may be responsible. The chain employs TRBV7-9 and TRBJ2-7; TRBD1 agrees at 7 bases. Looked up from germline, CDR1 is SEHNR and CDR2 is FQNEAQ (reference sequence). This CDR3 region has 14 residues. The CDR3 loop reads CASSETGLSYEQYF. The CDR3 region has the DNA TGCGCCAGCAGCGAGACAGGGCTCTCCTACGAGCAGTACTTC.

Many counts were recorded for this clonotype. The chain joins TRBV7-6 to TRBJ2-6; D gene uncertain. V lost 4 bases and J lost 1, with 11 bases in between. This CDR3 region has 16 residues. Germline V gives CDR1 SGHVS, CDR2 FNYEAQ. The CDR3 is CASSSPFRSGANVLTF. The CDR3 DNA is TGTGCCAGCAGCTCCCCTTTCCGGTCTGGGGCCAACGTCCTGACTTTC.

This clonotype was seen a few times. The rearrangement uses TRBV7-8 and TRBJ1-6; tentatively, D is TRBD1 (6 bases). The CDR3 contains 15 residues. The V end lost 0 bases, the J end lost 10 bases, and 13 bases lay between the germline ends. Germline-derived CDR1 and CDR2 are SGHVS and FQNEAQ. CDR3 nucleotides: TGTGCCAGCAGCTTAGCACAGGGATTTGAATCACCCCTCCACTTT. Amino acids: CASSLAQGFESPLHF. Together with reference TRBV7-8 and TRBJ1-6, the CDR3 gives the full variable domain: GAGVSQSPRYKVAKRGQDVALRCDPISGHVSLFWYQQALGQGPEFLTYFQNEAQLDKSGLPSDRFFAERPEGSVSTLKIQRTQQEDSAVYLCASSLAQGFESPLHFGNGTRLTVT.

In this sample, this clonotype turned up a few times. The chain links TRBV20-1 to TRBJ2-2; D is perhaps TRBD2 (6 bases). V dropped 1 base and J dropped 8 bases, with 20 bases sitting between them. Germline lookup yields CDR1 DFQATT and CDR2 SNEGSKA (reference sequence). There are 16 residues in the CDR3. DNA of the CDR3: TGCAGTGCTAGAGCCCCGTATACGGGAGAAGCTGGGGAGCTGTTTTTT. Translation: CSARAPYTGEAGELFF.

The table lists this clonotype with many counts. The V call is TRBV20-1, the J call TRBJ2-5; 11 bases line up with TRBD2. After removal of 3 bases from V and 1 base from J, the junction contained 10 bases not matched to a gene. Germline-derived CDR1 and CDR2 are DFQATT and SNEGSKA (reference sequence). CDR3 length: 17 amino acids. In nucleotides, the CDR3 is TGCAGTGCTAGGTCAGGGGGGACTAGCGGTCTCCAAGAGACCCAGTACTTC. It codes for CSARSGGTSGLQETQYF.

A note on this clonotype: Possible read error: a much larger clone is one base away. V gene TRBV10-3 combines with J gene TRBJ2-1; D unclear. Trimming removed 8 bases at V and 6 bases at J, with 11 bases between. The CDR3 loop spans 12 amino acids. Germline V gene lookup returns CDR1 ENHRY and CDR2 SYGVKD. CDR3 amino acids: CAIGAPINEQFF. In DNA form, the CDR3 reads TGTGCCATCGGTGCCCCTATCAATGAGCAGTTCTTC.

This chain uses TRBV2 with TRBJ1-2; tentatively, D is TRBD1 (6 bases). Trimming cost V 3 bases and J 7 bases, with 12 bases left between them. This CDR3 contains 13 residues. Per germline, CDR1 SNHLY and CDR2 FYNNEI. The CDR3, as DNA: TGTGCCAGCAGTGATTGGGGGGGCGTTGGCTACACCTTC. This codes for CASSDWGGVGYTF.

The chain has TRBV9 and TRBJ2-6; D is uncertain. The CDR3 has 18 residues. Germline CDR1 and CDR2: SGDLS and YYNGEE. Trimming removed 0 bases from V and 2 bases from J, with 15 bases in between. The CDR3 region has the DNA TGTGCCAGCAGCGTAGGAATAGGTAGCAGCCCTGGGGCCAACGTCCTGACTTTC. Protein product: CASSVGIGSSPGANVLTF.

With regard to this clonotype: Sequence at one end of the junction differs from germline and may be a read error. The chain combines TRBV25-1 with TRBJ2-7; 7 nucleotides agree with TRBD1. This CDR3 comprises 14 residues. CDR1 and CDR2 from the germline V gene are MGHDK and SYGVNS. CDR3 nucleotides: TGTGCTAGCAGGGACAGTACCTATACCTACGAGCAGTACTTC. Its protein product is CASRDSTYTYEQYF.

The chain joins TRBV7-2 to TRBJ1-2; 9 bases are a match to TRBD1. In germline, CDR1 is SGHTA, CDR2 FQGNSA. The junction had 5 bases not matched to a gene; V was cut back by 5 bases and J by 7 bases. The CDR3 loop spans 13 amino acids. CDR3 nucleotide sequence: TGTGCCAGCAGCCGACGACAGGGGGTTGGCTACACCTTC. It yields the protein CASSRRQGVGYTF.